This T cell receptor beta chain derives from a study of technical replicates of blood from a handful of donors. Method: immunoSEQ multiplex PCR; TCRdb's copy keeps in-frame clones and lacks some. The sample lists tens of thousands of clones, roughly 98% occurring once. This CDR3 is 13 amino acids long. Germline CDR1 reads MNHNS; CDR2 reads SASEGT. V lost 1 base to trimming and J lost 7 bases, with 10 bases between them. The sample was T cells isolated from PBMCs. The clonotype originates from a human donor in good health. The chain is built from TRBV6-1 and TRBJ1-2, with unresolved D. CDR3 bases: TGTGCCAGCAGTGAAGGGGGAGGAGTTGGCTACACCTTC. As protein: CASSEGGGVGYTF.